This TCR beta chain was found in a study of regulatory T cells in long-lasting Graves disease. The wider study: Graves' patients with a new diagnosis had received antithyroid drugs under 3 months. Study results and caveats: Favored gene segments in persistent disease were TRBV28, TRBJ1-2 and TRBJ2-5.

This clonotype was observed at least ten times. Antigen: not known. Building the TCR beta libraries relied on iRepertoire HTBI primers, and CDR3 regions underwent Arm-PCR. MiXCR, applied by TCRdb to the multiplex PCR reads, yields one record per CDR3 protein. In the table there are approximately 350,000 distinct CDR3 sequences, 15% to 20% of which are singletons. Losses at the gene ends were 5 bases for V and 1 base for J; bases not matched to a gene: 11. There are 17 residues in the CDR3. Germline CDR1 reads MNHEY; CDR2 reads SVGEGT. Time point meaning: newly diagnosed GD, antithyroid drugs for less than 3 months. Following extraction of RNA from PBMCs, that RNA was used to make the TCR library. These sequences were also reported in another study, on T cells in Graves' hyperthyroidism and ophthalmopathy.

The starting material was peripheral blood mononuclear cells (PBMCs), obtained at new diagnosis, from a patient treated with antithyroid drugs. The chain employs TRBV6-2 or TRBV6-3 and TRBJ2-4, with 7 bases lining up with TRBD2. This clonotype was obtained from a woman between 18 and 29 years old with Graves disease. The CDR3 DNA is TGTGCCAGCAGTGAAATGGGGCGGGGGAGCGCCAAAAACATTCAGTACTTC. The encoded protein is CASSEMGRGSAKNIQYF.